This TCR beta chain was recorded in a study of T cells in Graves' hyperthyroidism and ophthalmopathy. RNA transcripts were the template for amplifying TCR beta CDR3 regions. Carried out on the TCR CDR3, a first-round RT-PCR used the HTBI primer set. TCRdb fed the multiplex PCR reads into MiXCR, producing one record per CDR3 protein. In the table there are hundreds of thousands of distinct CDR3 sequences, 11% to 15% of which are singletons. Of note for this clonotype: One junction end does not reproduce the germline sequence, and a read error may be involved.

Recently diagnosed hyperthyroidism of less than 2 months' duration affected patients aged 18 to 65. Exclusion criteria comprised uncontrolled infection, other autoimmune disease, pregnancy or lactation. Clinicians diagnosed patients from clinical symptoms, serum thyroxine and TRAb, thyroid ultrasound and orbital computed tomography. The germline V gene has CDR1 SGHAT and CDR2 FQNNGV. The CDR3 has 18 amino acids. The V call is TRBV11-2, the J call TRBJ2-2; 10 bases align to TRBD2. The sample was blood. This TCR was sampled from a woman aged 25 to 45 with Graves' hyperthyroidism that later progressed to Graves' ophthalmopathy. DNA for the CDR3: TGTGCCGGCAGCTCCCAACTAGCGGGGCCCGCGAACACCGGGGAGCTGCTTTTT. This translates into CAGSSQLAGPANTGELLF. The full variable domain, with the rest looked up from reference TRBV11-2 and TRBJ2-2, is EAGVAQSPRYKIIEKRQSVAFWCNPISGHATLYWYQQILGQGPKLLIQFQNNGVVDDSQLPKDRFSAERLKGVDSTLKIQPAKLEDSAVYLCAGSSQLAGPANTGELLFGEGSRLTVL.